This T cell receptor beta chain was sequenced in a study of chemoradiotherapy in HPV16-positive cancers. This clone was seen once. Clones were read by immunoSEQ multiplex PCR, and TCRdb kept only the in-frame ones, dropping some. The sample holds about 7,500 clones, around 75% seen once. V lost 5 bases to trimming and J lost 6 bases, with 17 bases between them. The CDR3 contains 16 residues. The germline CDR1 and CDR2 sequences are SGHAT and FQNNGV. The TCR sequence derives from a human donor with HPV-associated anogenital cancer. The chain has TRBV11-2 and TRBJ1-6; D is unclear. Sequencing was performed on tumor tissue, taken from a patient who underwent chemoradiotherapy. CDR3: CASSPSAGQLNSPLHF. The CDR3 nucleotides read TGTGCCAGCAGCCCCAGTGCTGGCCAGCTTAATTCACCCCTCCACTTT.